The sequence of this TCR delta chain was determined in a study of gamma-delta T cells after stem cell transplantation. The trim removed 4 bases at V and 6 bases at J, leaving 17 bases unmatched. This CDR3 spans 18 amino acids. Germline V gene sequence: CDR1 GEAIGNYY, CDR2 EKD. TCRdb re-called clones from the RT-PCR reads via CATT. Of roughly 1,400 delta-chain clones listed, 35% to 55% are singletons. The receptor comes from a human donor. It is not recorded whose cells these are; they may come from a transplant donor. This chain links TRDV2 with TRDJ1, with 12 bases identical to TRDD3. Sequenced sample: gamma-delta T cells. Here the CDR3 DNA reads TGTGCCTGTGAGTCCCTGTATGGATCTGGGGGATACGGCAATAAACTCATCTTT. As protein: CACESLYGSGGYGNKLIF.